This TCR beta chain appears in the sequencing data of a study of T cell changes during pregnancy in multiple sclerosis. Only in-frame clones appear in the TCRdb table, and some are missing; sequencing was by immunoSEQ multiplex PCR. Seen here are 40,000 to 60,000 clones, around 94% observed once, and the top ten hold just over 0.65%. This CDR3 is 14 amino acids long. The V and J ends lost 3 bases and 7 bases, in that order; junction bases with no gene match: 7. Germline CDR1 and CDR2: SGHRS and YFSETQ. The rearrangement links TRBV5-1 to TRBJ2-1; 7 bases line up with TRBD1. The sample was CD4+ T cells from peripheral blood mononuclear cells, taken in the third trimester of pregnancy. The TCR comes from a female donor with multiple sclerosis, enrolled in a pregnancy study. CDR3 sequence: CASSYPGQTNEQFF. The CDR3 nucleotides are TGCGCCAGCAGCTACCCGGGACAGACGAATGAGCAGTTCTTC.